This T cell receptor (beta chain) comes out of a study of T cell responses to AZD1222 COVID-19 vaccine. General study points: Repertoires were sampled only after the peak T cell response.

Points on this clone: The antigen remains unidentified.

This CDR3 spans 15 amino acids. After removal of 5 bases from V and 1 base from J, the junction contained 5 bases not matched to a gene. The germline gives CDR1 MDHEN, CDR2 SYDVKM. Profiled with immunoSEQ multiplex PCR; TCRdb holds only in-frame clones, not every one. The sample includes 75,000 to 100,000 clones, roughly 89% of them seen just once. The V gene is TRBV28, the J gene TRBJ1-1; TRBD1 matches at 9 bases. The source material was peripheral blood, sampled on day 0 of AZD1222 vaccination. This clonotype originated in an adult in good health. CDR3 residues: CASSTPDRGNTEAFF. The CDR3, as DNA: TGTGCCAGCAGTACCCCGGACAGGGGGAACACTGAAGCTTTCTTT.